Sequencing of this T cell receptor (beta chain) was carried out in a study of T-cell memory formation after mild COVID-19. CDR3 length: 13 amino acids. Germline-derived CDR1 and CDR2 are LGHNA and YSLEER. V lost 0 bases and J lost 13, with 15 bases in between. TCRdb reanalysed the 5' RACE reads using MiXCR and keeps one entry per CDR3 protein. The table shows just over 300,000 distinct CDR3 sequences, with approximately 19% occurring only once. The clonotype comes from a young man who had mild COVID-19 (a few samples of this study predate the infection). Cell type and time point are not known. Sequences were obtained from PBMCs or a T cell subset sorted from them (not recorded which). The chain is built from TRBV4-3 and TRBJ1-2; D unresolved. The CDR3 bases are TGCGCCAGCAGCCAAGATAGGGCCGTATTTTGCACCTTC. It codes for CASSQDRAVFCTF.